The T cell receptor (beta chain) described here comes from a study of blood T cell repertoires in COVID-19. The data were produced by immunoSEQ multiplex PCR, yet TCRdb's version contains in-frame clones alone and is incomplete. The table records tens of thousands of clones, about 86% of them present only once. The germline V gene encodes CDR1 SGHRS and CDR2 YFSETQ. V lost 0 bases to trimming and J lost 8 bases, with 15 bases between them. The CDR3 covers 15 residues. Sequenced sample: peripheral blood. This chain links TRBV5-1 with TRBJ2-1, with D perhaps matching TRBD2 (5 bases). This TCR was sampled from a man between 45 and 60 years old with active COVID-19. The DNA of the CDR3 is TGCGCCAGCAGCTTGGCCAGGCTTACTAGAGATGAGCAGTTCTTC. It translates to CASSLARLTRDEQFF. Together with reference TRBV5-1 and TRBJ2-1, the CDR3 gives the full variable domain: KAGVTQTPRYLIKTRGQQVTLSCSPISGHRSVSWYQQTPGQGLQFLFEYFSETQRNKGNFPGRFSGRQFSNSRSEMNVSTLELGDSALYLCASSLARLTRDEQFFGPGTRLTVL.